This TCR beta chain was identified in a study of blood T cells in healthy people across ages. Overall study findings and caveats: Both naive CD4+ cell counts and diversity were greater in long-lived donors than in aged donors. TCR beta diversity was tightly associated with the proportion of naive T cells.

CDR1 is SGHRS and CDR2 is YFSETQ in the germline V gene. The V end lost 6 bases, the J end lost 2 bases, and 13 bases lay between the germline ends. This CDR3 has 14 amino acids. This clonotype occurred a few times. The target antigen is unknown. Combining a sample-barcoded 5' primer with a J-beta primer mix, a second PCR ran for roughly 7 to 12 cycles. TCRdb processed the 5' RACE reads anew with MiXCR; each CDR3 protein has one entry. The profile shows 800,000 or so distinct CDR3 sequences, around 25% of them singletons. These same data were also listed under a study on T cells of mothers and their children. This second study says: Some 2.8 million TCR beta reads per child versus over 9.5 million per mother.

This TCR was recovered from a boy younger than 18 in good health. This chain connects TRBV5-1 to TRBJ2-3; D possibly corresponds to TRBD2 (5 bases). The material sequenced was blood. As DNA, the CDR3 is TGCGCCAGCAAATCTCGGGATACCACAGATACGCAGTATTTT. Translation gives CASKSRDTTDTQYF. The full variable domain, in which reference TRBV5-1 and TRBJ2-3 provide the parts outside the CDR3, is KAGVTQTPRYLIKTRGQQVTLSCSPISGHRSVSWYQQTPGQGLQFLFEYFSETQRNKGNFPGRFSGRQFSNSRSEMNVSTLELGDSALYLCASKSRDTTDTQYFGPGTRLTVL.